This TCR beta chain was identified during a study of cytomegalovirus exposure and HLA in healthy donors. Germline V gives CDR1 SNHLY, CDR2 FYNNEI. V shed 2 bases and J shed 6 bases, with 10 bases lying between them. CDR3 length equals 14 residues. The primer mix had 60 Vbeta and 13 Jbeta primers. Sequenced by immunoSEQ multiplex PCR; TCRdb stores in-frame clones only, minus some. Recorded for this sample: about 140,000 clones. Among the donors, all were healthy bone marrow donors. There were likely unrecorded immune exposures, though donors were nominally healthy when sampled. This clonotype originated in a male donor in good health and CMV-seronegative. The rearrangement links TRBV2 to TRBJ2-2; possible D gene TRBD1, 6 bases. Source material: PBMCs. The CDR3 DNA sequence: TGTGCCAGCAGTGAATGGACAGAACCCGGGGAGCTGTTTTTT. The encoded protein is CASSEWTEPGELFF.